The 14 T cell receptor beta chains reported below all come from one sample, sequenced in a study of T cells after posttransplantation cyclophosphamide. Using immunoSEQ multiplex PCR, the repertoire was profiled, and TCRdb retains in-frame clones only, with some absent. The repertoire holds roughly 7,000 clones, 65% to 80% seen once, with 26% in the top ten. Material for sequencing was memory CD4+ T cells sorted from blood. These receptors all stem from a woman aged 45 to 65 in good health and a related stem cell transplant donor.

The rearrangement links TRBV28 to TRBJ2-7, with D maybe TRBD2 (6 bases). The CDR3 totals 12 residues. V was trimmed by 3 bases and J by 10 bases, leaving 13 bases between them. The germline V gene has CDR1 MDHEN and CDR2 SYDVKM. CDR3 in amino acids: CASSFIAGIQYF. As DNA, the CDR3 is TGTGCCAGCAGTTTTATCGCGGGGATACAGTACTTC.

The chain uses TRBV11-3 and TRBJ1-2; no firm D call. Germline V gene data show CDR1 as SGHNT and CDR2 as YENEEA. V lost 7 bases and J lost 3, with 18 bases in between. The CDR3 length is 15 residues. The CDR3 nucleotides are TGTGCCAGCAAAAAAGACTGGGTTTCTCACTATGGCTACACCTTC. Translated: CASKKDWVSHYGYTF.

This clone has only one observation. The junction shows a germline mismatch at one end, possibly a read error. This rearrangement joins TRBV5-1 to TRBJ2-1, with a possible D match to TRBD2 (6 bases). This CDR3 contains 15 residues. CDR1 SGHRS and CDR2 YFSETQ come from the germline V gene. The CDR3, as DNA: TGCGCCAGCAGCTTGCCGGGAGTCTCCTACAATAAGCAGTTCTTC. It specifies CASSLPGVSYNKQFF.

This clone has more than one count but fewer than ten. The gene calls are TRBV11-2 and TRBJ2-7; D gene uncertain. The CDR3 is 12 amino acids. The V and J ends lost 3 bases and 3 bases respectively, with 6 bases between them. Germline CDR1 is SGHAT and CDR2 is FQNNGV. This CDR3 reads CASSFNSYEQYF. The DNA for the CDR3 is TGTGCCAGCAGCTTTAACAGCTACGAGCAGTACTTC. Full variable domain (missing parts from reference TRBV11-2 and TRBJ2-7): EAGVAQSPRYKIIEKRQSVAFWCNPISGHATLYWYQQILGQGPKLLIQFQNNGVVDDSQLPKDRFSAERLKGVDSTLKIQPAKLEDSAVYLCASSFNSYEQYFGPGTRLTVT.

This clone was counted only a few times. The rearrangement links TRBV27 to TRBJ1-3; D might be TRBD1 (6 bases). The CDR3 totals 15 residues. V lost 6 bases, J lost 0 bases, and 12 bases lay in between. Germline V CDR1 and CDR2: MNHEY, SMNVEV (reference sequence). CDR3 DNA sequence: TGTGCCAGCAGGCCAGGGGCACTCTCTGGAAACACCATATATTTT. Translation gives CASRPGALSGNTIYF.

DNA of the CDR3: TGTGCCGCCTACAGGGGTCGGCAGCCCCAGCATTTT. This encodes CAAYRGRQPQHF. The V call is TRBV25-1, the J call TRBJ1-5, with 7 bases fitting TRBD1. This CDR3 has 12 amino acids. J gave up 7 bases and V 11 bases, and 8 bases lay outside the gene matches. The V gene's germline CDR1 is MGHDK and CDR2 SYGVNS.

In this sample, this clone turned up a few times. CDR3 coding DNA: TGCGCCAGCAGCTTAGGGACAGGAAATAGCAATCAGCCCCAGCATTTT. It translates to CASSLGTGNSNQPQHF. The genes are TRBV5-1 and TRBJ1-5, with 8 bases identical to TRBD1. Germline V gene lookup returns CDR1 SGHRS and CDR2 YFSETQ. J lost 0 bases, V lost 2 bases, and 4 bases had no gene match. The CDR3 sequence is 16 residues long.

The rearrangement joins TRBV6-1 to TRBJ1-1, with a tentative D call TRBD1 (6 bases). Trimming removed 6 bases from V and 2 bases from J, with 13 bases in between. The CDR3 loop spans 14 amino acids. CDR1 is MNHNS, CDR2 SASEGT, per germline. Here the CDR3 reads CASSLNRDNTEAFF. The DNA for the CDR3 is TGTGCCAGCAGCCTTAACAGGGACAACACTGAAGCTTTCTTT.

The rearrangement joins TRBV7-3 to TRBJ2-3; D is perhaps TRBD2 (6 bases). The CDR3 covers 17 residues. Between the trimmed V and J ends, which lost 4 bases and 0 bases, there was a span of 17 bases. Germline V lookup: CDR1 SGHTA, CDR2 FQGTGA. The CDR3 reads CASSSIAALGSTDTQYF. In DNA, the CDR3 is TGTGCCAGCAGCTCAATAGCGGCCCTTGGGAGCACAGATACGCAGTATTTT.

This chain connects TRBV11-2 to TRBJ2-7; TRBD2 is a possible D gene (5 bases). CDR1 and CDR2 from the germline V gene are SGHAT and FQNNGV. There are 15 residues in the CDR3. Trimming removed 5 bases at V and 0 bases at J, with 14 bases between. DNA of the CDR3: TGTGCCAGCAGCGCTGGACTGATTGACTCCTACGAGCAGTACTTC. It encodes CASSAGLIDSYEQYF.

DNA of the CDR3: TGTGCCAGCGATCCGGGACTAGCCACCGGGGAGCTGTTTTTT. Translated: CASDPGLATGELFF. This sequence joins TRBV28 and TRBJ2-2, with 9 bases aligning to TRBD2. CDR1 MDHEN and CDR2 SYDVKM come from the germline V gene. This CDR3 spans 14 amino acids. With 8 bases clipped from V and 4 bases from J, the junction kept 5 bases outside the gene matches. The full variable domain, completed using reference TRBV28 and TRBJ2-2, is DVKVTQSSRYLVKRTGEKVFLECVQDMDHENMFWYRQDPGLGLRLIYFSYDVKMKEKGDIPEGYSVSREKKERFSLILESASTNQTSMYLCASDPGLATGELFFGEGSRLTVL.

The chain has TRBV4-2 and TRBJ2-3, with D perhaps TRBD2 (7 bases). V gave up 1 base and J gave up 2 bases, with 19 bases separating them. This CDR3 contains 18 residues. CDR1 is LGHNA and CDR2 is YNFKEQ in the germline V gene. The CDR3 is CASSQGLNGGLYTDTQYF. The CDR3 DNA follows: TGTGCCAGCAGCCAAGGTCTTAACGGGGGGCTATACACAGATACGCAGTATTTT.

Of note for this clone: At the DNA level, this CDR3 is encoded by other sequences in the same sample as well. The chain uses TRBV29-1 and TRBJ1-2; a weak D match, TRBD1 (6 bases). CDR3 length: 11 amino acids. V dropped 4 bases and J dropped 3 bases, with 6 bases sitting between them. Germline V gene sequence: CDR1 SQVTM, CDR2 ANQGSEA. This CDR3 is CSVGQDYGYTF. CDR3 nucleotides: TGCAGCGTTGGACAGGACTATGGCTACACCTTC.

The chain recombines TRBV28 with TRBJ2-3; D is perhaps TRBD2 (6 bases). Germline CDR1 reads MDHEN; CDR2 reads SYDVKM. Trimming cost V 11 bases and J 1 base, with 16 bases left between them. The CDR3 spans 14 residues. The CDR3 protein is CAGNGGAGTDTQYF. The CDR3 DNA follows: TGTGCCGGCAACGGCGGGGCGGGCACAGATACGCAGTATTTT.